This T cell receptor beta chain was captured by sequencing in a study of CD8 T cells in Susac syndrome. The RNA input was about 0.45 to 1 ug, and it was reverse transcribed with random hexamers. The method of amplification for TCR beta CDR3 was immunoSEQ multiplex PCR, covering 54 Vbeta and 13 Jbeta. One entry per CDR3 protein, called by TCRdb with MiXCR from the immunoSEQ multiplex PCR reads. The sample consists of 120,000 to 150,000 distinct CDR3 sequences, roughly 94% of them appearing once. The CDR3 is 14 amino acids. Germline-derived CDR1 and CDR2 are MDHEN and SYDVKM. V lost 7 bases and J lost 1; bases outside the gene matches: 6. Sequencing of TCR beta was performed on blood CD8+ and CD4+ T cells. Healthy donors constituted the control group, matched for age and sex. TEMRA cells were enriched by FACS, and CD4+ and CD8+ T cells were negatively isolated.

The sequencing input was CD8+ T cells from PBMCs. This sequence was found in a human donor in good health. The rearrangement uses TRBV28 and TRBJ2-5; 7 nucleotides agree with TRBD2. CDR3 sequence reads: CASTQAGLQETQYF. CDR3 sequence (DNA): TGTGCCAGCACCCAAGCGGGGCTCCAAGAGACCCAGTACTTC.